Listed below are T cell receptor beta chains from one sample, sequenced in a study of a mutant IDH1 vaccine in newly diagnosed glioma. Their target antigens are unknown. Only in-frame clones appear in the TCRdb table, and some are missing; sequencing was by immunoSEQ multiplex PCR. Of 60,000 to 75,000 clones listed, 84% are singletons. Specimen: PBMCs, collected from a glioma patient whose treatment included an IDH1 peptide vaccine. These receptors were obtained from a young man with glioma. CDR3s include the opening cysteine and the closing phenylalanine or tryptophan. A D gene is named only where the DNA matches it firmly. Size values are once, few and many counts, or a class for expanded clones, and some rows have none.

13	TRBV18	TRBD1	TRBJ2-7	.	TGTGCCAGCTCGCCACAGGGGGACTACGAGCAGTACTTC	CASSPQGDYEQYF
14	TRBV19	TRBD2	TRBJ2-7	once	TGTGCCAGTAGTGGGACTAGCGGGAACATCGAGCAGTACTTC	CASSGTSGNIEQYF
14	TRBV2	.	TRBJ2-2	.	TGTGCCAGCACCGGAGAGCATGGCACCGGGGAGCTGTTTTTT	CASTGEHGTGELFF
14	TRBV10-3	.	TRBJ1-4	.	TGTGCCATCAGGGGGGAGGGAGGATTTGAAAAACTGTTTTTT	CAIRGEGGFEKLFF
16	TRBV28	.	TRBJ2-3	once	TGTGCCAGCAAGCCCCCCATTACGATTAGCACAGATACGCAGTATTTT	CASKPPITISTDTQYF
14	TRBV7-2	TRBD2	TRBJ2-1	.	TGTGCCAGCAGGTCGACTAGCGGGTACAATGAGCAGTTCTTC	CASRSTSGYNEQFF
13	TRBV19	TRBD1	TRBJ1-5	.	TGTGCCAGTAGCTTGGACAGGAGTCAGCCCCAGCATTTT	CASSLDRSQPQHF
18	TRBV4-1	TRBD1	TRBJ2-7	.	TGCGCCAGCAGCCAAGATTTCAATGACAGGGTCGTCTCCTACGAGCAGTACTTC	CASSQDFNDRVVSYEQYF
14	TRBV2	.	TRBJ1-2	.	TGTGCCAGCAGTGTTAGGGACGGGGACTATGGCTACACCTTC	CASSVRDGDYGYTF
15	TRBV10-3	TRBD1	TRBJ1-1	.	TGTGCCATCAGCGTCCAGGACAGGGAGGGGACTGAAGCTTTCTTT	CAISVQDREGTEAFF
9	TRBV19	.	TRBJ1-2	.	TGTGCGGGGGACTATGGCTACACCTTC	CAGDYGYTF
13	TRBV28	.	TRBJ2-3	.	TGTGCCAGCAACCTTCCGAGGGCAGATACGCAGTATTTT	CASNLPRADTQYF